A selection of T cell receptor beta chains follows, all from one sample in a study of shared clonotypes between healthy human individuals. The repertoire was sequenced with immunoSEQ multiplex PCR; TCRdb's copy has only in-frame clones and lacks some. The sample has about 550,000 clones, roughly 95% seen once. Source material: naive CD8+ T cells sorted from blood. These receptors all come from a woman aged 25 to 39 in good health. The CDR3 runs from the conserved cysteine through the conserved F or W. Fields, in order: D gene, V gene, clone size, J gene, CDR3 protein, CDR3 DNA. A D gene is named only where the DNA matches it firmly. Some rows have no size entry. The others give once, few or many, or a class for an expanded clone.

>.|TRBV5-1|.|TRBJ1-1
CASSERGRFKSTEAFF
TGCGCCAGCAGTGAGAGGGGAAGGTTCAAGAGCACTGAAGCTTTCTTT
>.|TRBV9|.|TRBJ2-5
CASSVGRTGWVAGKETQYF
TGTGCCAGCAGCGTAGGGCGGACAGGGTGGGTAGCGGGGAAAGAGACCCAGTACTTC
>.|TRBV14|.|TRBJ1-5
CASSPDMYQPQHF
TGTGCCAGCAGCCCGGACATGTATCAGCCCCAGCATTTT
>TRBD2|TRBV6-6|.|TRBJ2-7
CATGSGAPGDEQYF
TGTGCCACAGGCAGCGGGGCACCCGGTGACGAGCAGTACTTC
>.|TRBV27|.|TRBJ1-5
CASSFRGQPQHF
TGTGCCAGCAGTTTTCGGGGTCAGCCCCAGCATTTT
>.|TRBV19|.|TRBJ2-1
CASSLWGRQFF
TGTGCCAGTAGTCTCTGGGGGCGGCAGTTCTTC
>.|TRBV28|.|TRBJ1-2
CASSYRQFNGYTF
TGTGCCAGCAGTTATCGGCAGTTTAATGGCTACACCTTC
>.|TRBV4-1|once|TRBJ2-2
CASSQVLTNTGELFF
TGCGCCAGCAGCCAAGTCCTAACGAACACCGGGGAGCTGTTTTTT
>.|TRBV28|.|TRBJ1-2
CASSLVWGSGYTF
TGTGCCAGCAGTTTGGTGTGGGGGAGTGGCTACACCTTC
>.|TRBV13|.|TRBJ2-3
CASSHPEGASDTQYF
TGTGCCAGCAGCCATCCGGAGGGGGCCAGCGATACGCAGTATTTT
>.|TRBV27|few|TRBJ1-5
CASSFAGVGNQPQHF
TGTGCCAGCAGTTTCGCAGGGGTGGGCAATCAGCCCCAGCATTTT
>TRBD1|TRBV28|.|TRBJ2-7
CASSLLTGGPYEQYF
TGTGCCAGCAGTTTATTGACAGGGGGTCCGTACGAGCAGTACTTC
>.|TRBV28|.|TRBJ2-7
CASLSSSLAPNYEQYF
TGTGCCAGCCTAAGCAGCTCTCTAGCACCGAACTACGAGCAGTACTTC
>.|TRBV10-3|.|TRBJ1-4
CAIRETALNEKLFF
TGTGCCATCAGGGAGACAGCTCTTAATGAAAAACTGTTTTTT
>.|TRBV27|.|TRBJ1-2
CASSLLVDKGNYGYTF
TGTGCCAGCAGTCTCCTCGTGGACAAGGGAAACTATGGCTACACCTTC
>TRBD2|TRBV29-1|.|TRBJ2-1
CSVEPARGGSNNEQFF
TGCAGCGTTGAACCGGCCCGCGGGGGGAGTAACAATGAGCAGTTCTTC
>.|TRBV6-5|.|TRBJ1-1
CASSHRASSTEAFF
TGTGCCAGCAGTCACAGGGCTTCGAGCACTGAAGCTTTCTTT
>TRBD2|TRBV29-1|.|TRBJ2-1
CSVVSSGHSYNEQFF
TGCAGCGTAGTATCTAGCGGGCACTCCTACAATGAGCAGTTCTTC
>.|TRBV10-3|.|TRBJ2-1
CAISEALGINNEQFF
TGTGCCATCAGTGAAGCATTAGGGATCAACAATGAGCAGTTCTTC
>.|TRBV27|.|TRBJ1-5
CASSPGSGDFGPQHF
TGTGCCAGCAGTCCGGGGTCAGGGGATTTCGGGCCCCAGCATTTT
>.|TRBV28|.|TRBJ1-5
CASSRGRSGIQPQHF
TGTGCCAGCAGCCGCGGACGGTCAGGCATTCAGCCCCAGCATTTT
>.|TRBV5-4|.|TRBJ2-2
CASSSVDHDTGELFF
TGTGCCAGCAGCTCCGTTGACCACGACACCGGGGAGCTGTTTTTT
>.|TRBV6-6|.|TRBJ2-7
CASSYSLAYEQYF
TGTGCCAGCAGTTACTCGTTGGCCTACGAGCAGTACTTC